Listed here are 20 T cell receptor beta chains from one sample, sequenced in a study of blood T cell repertoires in COVID-19. Here immunoSEQ multiplex PCR was the method, and the copy in TCRdb shows in-frame clones only, minus some. The table records over 100,000 clones, 65% to 90% of them present only once. Sequenced: peripheral blood. The receptors derive from a woman in her sixties with active or convalescent COVID-19.

The J gene is TRBJ2-6, the V gene TRBV9; possible D gene TRBD1, 6 bases. The length of the CDR3 is 15 residues. Germline V gives CDR1 SGDLS, CDR2 YYNGEE. The V end lost 3 bases, the J end lost 2 bases, and 9 bases lay between the germline ends. This chain's CDR3 is CASSATGTGANVLTF. CDR3 nucleotides: TGTGCCAGCAGCGCAACAGGGACTGGGGCCAACGTCCTGACTTTC.

The rearrangement joins TRBV14 to TRBJ2-1; 7 bases are shared with TRBD2. The CDR3 extends over 15 amino acids. Germline-derived CDR1 and CDR2 are SGHDN and FVKESK. Unmatched junction bases numbered 6, after V lost 1 base and J lost 6 bases. The CDR3 DNA follows: TGTGCCAGCAGCCAAGGACTAGCCAGGCGCAATGAGCAGTTCTTC. Translated: CASSQGLARRNEQFF. The variable domain in full, with the rest retrieved from reference TRBV14 and TRBJ2-1, is EAGVTQFPSHSVIEKGQTVTLRCDPISGHDNLYWYRRVMGKEIKFLLHFVKESKQDESGMPNNRFLAERTGGTYSTLKVQPAELEDSGVYFCASSQGLARRNEQFFGPGTRLTVL.

The chain carries TRBV7-8 and TRBJ2-1, with 13 bases lining up with TRBD2. V lost 5 bases and J lost 4; bases outside the gene matches: 17. The CDR3 runs 20 residues. In germline, CDR1 is SGHVS, CDR2 FQNEAQ. As DNA, the CDR3 is TGTGCCAGCAGCCCACCCGGTTGGACTAGCGGGAGTTATGGGTACAATGAGCAGTTCTTC. Translated: CASSPPGWTSGSYGYNEQFF.

This chain links TRBV7-6 with TRBJ2-5, with TRBD1 matching 9 bases. After removal of 5 bases from V and 4 bases from J, the junction contained 14 bases not matched to a gene. CDR1 SGHVS and CDR2 FNYEAQ come from the germline V gene. The CDR3 loop spans 17 amino acids. CDR3 loop: CASSARTGQGSGETQYF. The CDR3 bases are TGTGCCAGCAGCGCTCGTACGGGACAGGGAAGTGGAGAGACCCAGTACTTC.

The chain joins TRBV5-8 to TRBJ1-2; TRBD1 aligns across 9 bases. V shed 7 bases, J shed 7 bases, and the junction held 5 bases outside the gene matches. CDR3 length equals 12 residues. Germline V gives CDR1 SGHTS, CDR2 YDEGEE. Written as DNA, the CDR3 is TGTGCCAGCGGACAGGGGCTCAGTGGCTACACCTTC. This sequence encodes CASGQGLSGYTF.

The chain recombines TRBV6-2 or TRBV6-3 with TRBJ2-7; D possibly corresponds to TRBD1 (5 bases). Deletions cut 2 bases from V and 3 bases from J, with 8 bases between. The CDR3 loop spans 13 amino acids. Germline-derived CDR1 and CDR2 are MNHEY and SVGEGT. CDR3 nucleotide sequence: TGTGCCAGCAGTTACCTGGACAACTACGAGCAGTACGTC. Its protein product is CASSYLDNYEQYV.

This chain links TRBV5-1 with TRBJ2-1, with 8 bases that match TRBD1. The ends lost 2 bases at V and 9 bases at J; junction bases unmatched: 13. The CDR3 loop spans 16 amino acids. Germline loops: CDR1 SGHRS, CDR2 YFSETQ. Written as DNA, the CDR3 is TGCGCCAGCAGCTTCGCGACGGGACAGGTAGCAGGTGAGCAGTTCTTC. It codes for CASSFATGQVAGEQFF.

This sequence joins TRBV19 and TRBJ2-1; TRBD2 aligns across 11 bases. The CDR3 contains 14 residues. Germline CDR1 LNHDA, CDR2 SQIVND (reference sequence). V lost 5 bases, J lost 7 bases, and 4 bases stayed unmatched. CDR3 sequence (DNA): TGTGCCAGTAGTCCACTAGCGGGAGCAAATGAGCAGTTCTTC. Translation gives CASSPLAGANEQFF. Complete variable domain (other parts from reference TRBV19 and TRBJ2-1): DGGITQSPKYLFRKEGQNVTLSCEQNLNHDAMYWYRQDPGQGLRLIYYSQIVNDFQKGDIAEGYSVSREKKESFPLTVTSAQKNPTAFYLCASSPLAGANEQFFGPGTRLTVL.

The chain joins TRBV5-1 to TRBJ2-1, with TRBD1 matching over 7 bases. The CDR3 is 14 residues long. CDR1 SGHRS and CDR2 YFSETQ come from the germline V gene. V gave up 4 bases and J gave up 3 bases; unmatched junction bases: 4. The CDR3 sequence: CASSPGDSYNEQFF. CDR3 sequence (DNA): TGCGCCAGCAGCCCTGGGGACAGCTACAATGAGCAGTTCTTC.

CDR3 in DNA: TGTGCCAGCACCCGACAGGGGGAGGGGCCCGAGCAGTACGTC. Translating gives CASTRQGEGPEQYV. The chain recombines TRBV5-4 with TRBJ2-7, with TRBD1 matching over 9 bases. From germline, CDR1 is SGHNT and CDR2 YYREEE (reference sequence). The CDR3 consists of 14 residues. V was pared by 6 bases and J by 6 bases, with 10 bases of the junction left unmatched.

This chain joins TRBV28 and TRBJ1-2; D ambiguous. V was cut by 8 bases and J by 8 bases, with 24 bases left in between. There are 15 residues in the CDR3. Germline V gene sequence: CDR1 MDHEN, CDR2 SYDVKM. The DNA for the CDR3 is TGTGCCAGCCGGCTTGAGGGAGGATCGAAGGCGGGCTACACCTTC. This translates into CASRLEGGSKAGYTF.

This clone was counted a few times. The chain employs TRBV7-8 and TRBJ2-5, with TRBD2 as a possible D gene (6 bases). Between the trimmed V and J ends, which lost 1 base and 5 bases, there was a span of 20 bases. Germline CDR1 is SGHVS and CDR2 is FQNEAQ. This CDR3 spans 17 amino acids. The CDR3 DNA follows: TGTGCCAGCAGCTTAGTAGGAGAGGGCGGGGTAAAGGAGACCCAGTACTTC. Protein product: CASSLVGEGGVKETQYF.

As DNA, the CDR3 is TGTGCCAGCTCACCAAGGGCGGGGAAAGACGGCTACACCTTC. This encodes CASSPRAGKDGYTF. The J gene is TRBJ1-2, the V gene TRBV18; D unresolved. V was pared by 2 bases and J by 8 bases, with 15 bases between. The CDR3 covers 14 residues. CDR1 is KGHSH and CDR2 is LQKENI in the germline V gene.

The chain joins TRBV11-2 to TRBJ1-1; tentatively, D is TRBD1 (6 bases). There are 13 residues in the CDR3. Trimming left V 5 bases short and J 3 bases short, with 10 bases between. The germline V gene has CDR1 SGHAT and CDR2 FQNNGV. The CDR3 DNA follows: TGTGCCAGCAGCCCAAGGACAGACACTGAAGCTTTCTTT. As protein: CASSPRTDTEAFF.

The gene calls are TRBV4-1 and TRBJ1-5; D not resolved. V was pared by 4 bases and J by 6 bases, with 19 bases between. The germline V gene encodes CDR1 MGHRA and CDR2 YSYEKL. The CDR3 is 16 residues long. CDR3 residues: CASSRTQRVSGQPQHF. DNA of the CDR3: TGCGCCAGCAGCCGGACCCAGCGGGTGTCGGGTCAGCCCCAGCATTTT.

This clone was seen a handful of times. V usage is TRBV7-2 and J usage is TRBJ1-2; 7 nucleotides agree with TRBD1. V shed 5 bases and J 6 bases; nucleotides not matched to a gene: 12. The CDR3 is made up of 15 amino acids. Germline V CDR1 and CDR2: SGHTA, FQGNSA. CDR3 amino acids: CASSLLTGRPNGYTF. The CDR3 coding sequence is TGTGCCAGCAGCCTTCTGACAGGGCGTCCCAATGGCTACACCTTC.

The J gene is TRBJ2-5, the V gene TRBV2, with D hard to call. The CDR3 sequence is 15 residues long. Per germline, CDR1 SNHLY and CDR2 FYNNEI. V was shortened by 2 bases and J by 2 bases, with 12 bases between the two germline ends. The CDR3 sequence: CASSELRQGQETQYF. The CDR3 region has the DNA TGTGCCAGCAGTGAACTCAGGCAAGGTCAAGAGACCCAGTACTTC.

The chain recombines TRBV6-1 with TRBJ1-1; D is uncertain. This CDR3 is built from 15 residues. Trimming shortened V by 3 bases and J by 1 base, and 12 bases separated the two germline ends. Germline lookup yields CDR1 MNHNS and CDR2 SASEGT. The CDR3, as DNA: TGTGCCAGCAGTGATTATGGGCAGCCGAACACTGAAGCTTTCTTT. It codes for CASSDYGQPNTEAFF.

The chain employs TRBV6-1 and TRBJ1-3; the D is unclear. V was shortened by 5 bases and J by 0 bases, with 5 bases between the two germline ends. The CDR3 sequence is 13 residues long. CDR1 is MNHNS and CDR2 is SASEGT in the germline V gene. The CDR3 protein is CASSRGSGNTIYF. The CDR3 bases are TGTGCCAGCAGTCGGGGCTCTGGAAACACCATATATTTT.

In its sample, this clone ranks as medium-sized. The rearrangement joins TRBV5-1 to TRBJ2-7, with 12 bases matching TRBD2. V lost 5 bases and J lost 3; bases outside the gene matches: 6. Germline CDR1 SGHRS, CDR2 YFSETQ. The length of the CDR3 is 15 residues. CDR3 amino acids: CASSWTSGTIYEQYF. As DNA, the CDR3 is TGCGCCAGCAGTTGGACTAGCGGGACGATCTACGAGCAGTACTTC.